The 16 T cell receptor beta chains in this list originate from one sample, sequenced in a study of blood T cell repertoires in COVID-19. The data were produced by immunoSEQ multiplex PCR, yet TCRdb's version contains in-frame clones alone and is incomplete. Of around 150,000 clones in the sample, 75% to 80% were seen once. Sequences were obtained from peripheral blood. The source is an elderly woman with acute or convalescent COVID-19.

The genes are TRBV3-1 (or the pseudogene TRBV3-2) and TRBJ2-2; TRBD2 aligns across 9 bases. V was clipped by 5 bases and J by 3 bases; unmatched bases: 22. The CDR3 totals 21 residues. The germline V gene encodes CDR1 LGHDT and CDR2 YNNKEL (reference sequence). CDR3 loop: CASSSHPTMIAGARYTGELFF. In nucleotides, the CDR3 is TGTGCCAGCAGCTCCCACCCGACTATGATAGCGGGAGCCCGATACACCGGGGAGCTGTTTTTT.

In its sample, this clone was seen a few times. The CDR3 sequence is CASSLAKGQGPREAFF. DNA of the CDR3: TGTGCCAGCAGCTTGGCCAAGGGACAGGGGCCTAGGGAAGCTTTCTTT. V gene TRBV5-4 combines with J gene TRBJ1-1; 10 nucleotides line up with TRBD1. The V gene end was trimmed by 0 bases and the J gene end by 8 bases; junction bases not matched to a gene: 10. The CDR3 spans 16 residues. The V gene's germline CDR1 is SGHNT and CDR2 YYREEE (reference sequence).

The rearrangement uses TRBV19 and TRBJ2-2; D is possibly TRBD1 (5 bases). V lost 6 bases, J lost 4 bases, and 12 bases lay in between. The CDR3 has 14 amino acids. CDR1 and CDR2 from the germline V gene are LNHDA and SQIVND (reference sequence). This CDR3 is CASSNQGSTGELFF. In DNA form, the CDR3 reads TGTGCCAGTAGCAATCAGGGAAGCACCGGGGAGCTGTTTTTT.

This chain joins TRBV5-1 and TRBJ2-5; 7 nucleotides agree with TRBD1. The J segment lost 4 bases and the V segment lost 2 bases, leaving 2 bases of the junction unmatched. Per germline, CDR1 SGHRS and CDR2 YFSETQ. CDR3 length: 13 amino acids. CDR3 protein: CASSFRDRETQYF. CDR3 in DNA: TGCGCCAGCAGCTTCCGGGACAGAGAGACCCAGTACTTC.

The chain is built from TRBV2 and TRBJ2-2; D remains ambiguous. The CDR3 has 14 residues. The V end lost 6 bases, the J end lost 1 base, and 9 bases lay between the germline ends. From germline, CDR1 is SNHLY and CDR2 FYNNEI. CDR3 region: CASRGSVNTGELFF. The CDR3 DNA is TGTGCCAGCAGGGGCTCGGTGAACACCGGGGAGCTGTTTTTT.

The rearrangement links TRBV19 to TRBJ1-1; 11 nucleotides agree with TRBD1. The CDR3 contains 15 residues. The V and J ends lost 6 bases and 4 bases, in that order; junction bases with no gene match: 7. Germline V lookup: CDR1 LNHDA, CDR2 SQIVND (reference sequence). The chain's CDR3 is CASRPGQGESTEAFF. The DNA of the CDR3 is TGTGCCAGTAGGCCGGGACAGGGGGAGAGCACTGAAGCTTTCTTT.

The chain joins TRBV27 to TRBJ1-2; D is possibly TRBD1 (5 bases). This CDR3 contains 14 residues. Germline V CDR1 and CDR2: MNHEY, SMNVEV (reference sequence). Trimming removed 5 bases at V and 6 bases at J, with 16 bases between. The CDR3 bases are TGTGCCAGCAGTCCCGCGGGACGCCATAATGGCTACACCTTC. Translation: CASSPAGRHNGYTF.

The chain has TRBV19 and TRBJ1-5, with a weak D call TRBD1 (6 bases). This CDR3 has 13 amino acids. Trimming pared 5 bases from V and 7 bases from J, leaving 12 bases between. Germline CDR1 LNHDA, CDR2 SQIVND (reference sequence). The CDR3 DNA reads TGTGCCAGTAGTGGGGACAACGACCAGCCCCAGCATTTT. This translates into CASSGDNDQPQHF.

This chain connects TRBV6-5 to TRBJ2-1; TRBD2 aligns across 11 bases. Germline CDR1 and CDR2: MNHEY and SVGAGI. The J segment lost 4 bases and the V segment lost 8 bases, leaving 7 bases of the junction unmatched. The CDR3 covers 15 residues. The CDR3 reads CASRTGTSGYNEQFF. DNA of the CDR3: TGTGCCAGCCGAACCGGGACTAGCGGTTACAATGAGCAGTTCTTC.

V is TRBV18 and J is TRBJ1-3; 10 bases fit TRBD1. J gave up 4 bases and V 3 bases, and 3 bases lay outside the gene matches. Per the germline V gene, CDR1 is KGHSH and CDR2 is LQKENI. The CDR3 length is 15 residues. DNA for the CDR3: TGTGCCAGCTCACCCGACAGGGGGCCCGGAAACACCATATATTTT. Translating gives CASSPDRGPGNTIYF.

The V gene is TRBV23-1, the J gene TRBJ1-5, with TRBD1 matching over 7 bases. TRBV23-1 is labeled an ORF, and its function is uncertain. Germline trimming cut 4 bases from V and 4 bases from J; bases unmatched to any gene: 10. The CDR3 is 16 residues long. The CDR3, as DNA: TGCGCCAGCAGTCCGGGACAGTATGGGTTAAATCAGCCCCAGCATTTT. Its translation: CASSPGQYGLNQPQHF.

The CDR3 sequence: CASSLGQGTEQYF. The CDR3 DNA reads as TGTGCCAGCAGCTTGGGACAGGGGACCGAGCAGTACTTC. The V and J genes are TRBV5-6 and TRBJ2-7, with 8 bases fitting TRBD1. Germline assignment: CDR1 SGHDT and CDR2 YYEEEE. V lost 0 bases to trimming and J lost 6 bases; unmatched junction nucleotides: 2. The CDR3 covers 13 residues. The whole variable domain, remainder taken from reference TRBV5-6 and TRBJ2-7, is DAGVTQSPTHLIKTRGQQVTLRCSPKSGHDTVSWYQQALGQGPQFIFQYYEEEERQRGNFPDRFSGHQFPNYSSELNVNALLLGDSALYLCASSLGQGTEQYFGPGTRLTVT.

The chain employs TRBV10-2 and TRBJ2-7; 7 bases line up with TRBD1. This CDR3 is 14 amino acids long. Germline CDR1 and CDR2: WSHSY and SAAADI. Trimming took 5 bases from V and 5 from J; bases not matched to a gene: 9. CDR3 DNA: TGCGCCAGCAGTTCCCCGGGACAGAGGAACGAGCAGTACTTC. This sequence encodes CASSSPGQRNEQYF.

The CDR3 sequence: CASSMGQGWTDTQYF. The CDR3 nucleotides are TGTGCCAGCAGTATGGGACAGGGTTGGACAGATACGCAGTATTTT. The V gene is TRBV6-5, the J gene TRBJ2-3, with 9 bases lining up with TRBD1. This CDR3 is 15 amino acids long. Germline CDR1 reads MNHEY; CDR2 reads SVGAGI. After removal of 5 bases from V and 3 bases from J, the junction contained 6 bases not matched to a gene.

This sequence joins TRBV4-2 and TRBJ2-7; 12 bases line up with TRBD1. The germline CDR1 and CDR2 sequences are LGHNA and YNFKEQ. The CDR3 spans 15 residues. Germline trimming cut 4 bases from V and 6 bases from J; bases unmatched to any gene: 7. CDR3 region: CASSRPGQGASEQYF. The DNA of the CDR3 is TGTGCCAGCAGCCGGCCGGGACAGGGGGCATCCGAGCAGTACTTC.

The V call is TRBV7-9, the J call TRBJ1-2, with a weak D call TRBD1 (5 bases). V dropped 5 bases and J dropped 7 bases, with 14 bases sitting between them. The CDR3 totals 13 residues. Germline CDR1 is SEHNR and CDR2 is FQNEAQ (reference sequence). CDR3 DNA: TGTGCCAGCAGCCGGGACCTCGGGAGTGGCTACACCTTC. Translation gives CASSRDLGSGYTF. The full variable domain, completed using reference TRBV7-9 and TRBJ1-2, is DTGVSQNPRHKITKRGQNVTFRCDPISEHNRLYWYRQTLGQGPEFLTYFQNEAQLEKSRLLSDRFSAERPKGSFSTLEIQRTEQGDSAMYLCASSRDLGSGYTFGSGTRLTVV.